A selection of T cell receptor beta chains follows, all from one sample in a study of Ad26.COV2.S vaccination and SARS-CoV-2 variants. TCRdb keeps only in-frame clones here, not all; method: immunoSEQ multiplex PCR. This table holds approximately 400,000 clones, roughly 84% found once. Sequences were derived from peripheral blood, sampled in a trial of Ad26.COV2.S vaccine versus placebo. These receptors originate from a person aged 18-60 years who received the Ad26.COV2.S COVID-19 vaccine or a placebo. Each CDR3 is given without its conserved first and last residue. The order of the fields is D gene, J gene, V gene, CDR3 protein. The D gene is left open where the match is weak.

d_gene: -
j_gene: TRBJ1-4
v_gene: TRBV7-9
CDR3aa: ASSSSQGTNEKLF

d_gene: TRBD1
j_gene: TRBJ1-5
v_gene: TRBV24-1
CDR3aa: ATSSGGFGQPQH

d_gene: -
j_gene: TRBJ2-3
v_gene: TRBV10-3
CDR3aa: AIGGGGPAFRTDTQY

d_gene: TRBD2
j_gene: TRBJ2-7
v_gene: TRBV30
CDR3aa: AWSVWVERGGYEQY

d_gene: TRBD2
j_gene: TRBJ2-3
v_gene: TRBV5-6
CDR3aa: ASSPTGTSGRADTQY

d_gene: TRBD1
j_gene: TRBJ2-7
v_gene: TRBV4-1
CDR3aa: ASSPGQGTYEQY

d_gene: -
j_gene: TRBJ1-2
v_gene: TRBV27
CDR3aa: ASSFSPTGSNYGYT

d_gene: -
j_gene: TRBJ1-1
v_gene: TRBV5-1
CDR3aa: ASSYRDRNTEAF

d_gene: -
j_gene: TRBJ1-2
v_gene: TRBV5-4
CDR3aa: ASSFGSGGTNYGYT

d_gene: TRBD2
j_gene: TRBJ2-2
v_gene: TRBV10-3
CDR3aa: AISDRTAGTSGGAISTGELF

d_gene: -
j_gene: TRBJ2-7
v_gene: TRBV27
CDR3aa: ASSPRSTWTALYEQY

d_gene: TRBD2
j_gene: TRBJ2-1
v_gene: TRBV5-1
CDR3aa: ASSSLAGGTYNEQF

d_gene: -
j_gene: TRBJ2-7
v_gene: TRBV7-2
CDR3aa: ASSLQGTTIYEQY

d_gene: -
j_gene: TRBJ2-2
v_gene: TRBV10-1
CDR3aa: ASSLLVTGELF

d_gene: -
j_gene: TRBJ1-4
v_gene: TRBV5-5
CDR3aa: ASSFTVEKLF